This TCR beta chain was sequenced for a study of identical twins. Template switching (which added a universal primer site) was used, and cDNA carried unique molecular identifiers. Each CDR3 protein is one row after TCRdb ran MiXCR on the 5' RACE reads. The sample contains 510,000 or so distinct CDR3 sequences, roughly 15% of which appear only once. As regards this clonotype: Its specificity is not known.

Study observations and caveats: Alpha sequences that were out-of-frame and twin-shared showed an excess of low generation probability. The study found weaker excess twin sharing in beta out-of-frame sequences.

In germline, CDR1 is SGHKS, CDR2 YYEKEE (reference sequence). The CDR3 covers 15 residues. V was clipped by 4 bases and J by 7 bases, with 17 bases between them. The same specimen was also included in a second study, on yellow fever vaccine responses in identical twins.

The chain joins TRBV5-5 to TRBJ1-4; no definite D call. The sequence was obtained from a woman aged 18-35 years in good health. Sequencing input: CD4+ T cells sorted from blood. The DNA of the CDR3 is TGTGCCAGCAGCACCTGGACGGCCGGCGGTGAAAAACTGTTTTTT. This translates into CASSTWTAGGEKLFF.